This TCR beta chain was recorded in a study of blood T cell repertoires in COVID-19. Study information: The study drew acute and convalescent COVID-19 samples from the United States, Italy and Spain.

This clone came up once. Original processing methods: Researchers report that nucleated cell counts were estimated from reference gene primer amplification. Generated by immunoSEQ multiplex PCR, the TCRdb table keeps only in-frame clones and is missing some. That table supplies the V and J calls and clone size; D and trimming were determined from the DNA. The table lists approximately 390,000 clones, roughly 88% of them singletons. Germline CDR1 is LGHDT and CDR2 is YNNKEL (reference sequence). The germline V and J ends were trimmed by 5 bases and 2 bases, with 16 bases remaining between them. This CDR3 is 15 amino acids long.

V is TRBV3-1 (or the pseudogene TRBV3-2) and J is TRBJ2-7; possible D gene TRBD1, 6 bases. The clonotype originates from a woman aged 35 to 49 with acute COVID-19. The sequenced sample was PBMCs or T cells enriched from blood (not recorded which). Here the CDR3 reads CASSSRRQVPYEQYF. The DNA for the CDR3 is TGTGCCAGCAGCTCCCGTCGACAGGTCCCCTACGAGCAGTACTTC.